The 17 T cell receptor beta chains below come from one sample, sequenced in a study of CD4 T cells in relation to SARS-CoV-2 and coronaviruses. The unexposed donors gave CD4+ T cells in about 2010-2018, prior to COVID-19. Repertoires were generated with immunoSEQ multiplex PCR, while TCRdb's copy carries only in-frame clones and drops some. The sample contains roughly 60,000 clones, roughly 93% of which appear only once. Sequencing was done on a sample of naive CD4+ T cells from PBMCs. Subset of the sample: naive CD4+ T cells isolated by negative enrichment. These receptors all stem from a human donor in good health.

Only one count was recorded for this clone. This chain links TRBV2 with TRBJ1-2; possible D gene TRBD1, 6 bases. The CDR3 runs to 16 residues. Germline CDR1 reads SNHLY; CDR2 reads FYNNEI. Deletions cut 8 bases from V and 3 bases from J, with 22 bases between. The CDR3 reads CASAEGVVDRYYGYTF. Written as DNA, the CDR3 is TGTGCCAGCGCGGAGGGGGTAGTGGACAGATACTATGGCTACACCTTC.

This clone turned up a few times. The chain joins TRBV28 to TRBJ2-7, with 9 bases fitting TRBD2. J gave up 4 bases and V 3 bases, and 4 bases lay outside the gene matches. The germline V gene encodes CDR1 MDHEN and CDR2 SYDVKM. The CDR3 is 14 amino acids. CDR3 residues: CASSFTSGWYEQYF. CDR3 in DNA: TGTGCCAGCAGTTTCACTAGCGGGTGGTACGAGCAGTACTTC.

This clone occurred a few times. The rearrangement joins TRBV3-1 (or the pseudogene TRBV3-2) to TRBJ1-5; D not resolved. V was trimmed by 3 bases and J by 6 bases, leaving 6 bases between them. Germline-derived CDR1 and CDR2 are LGHDT and YNNKEL (reference sequence). The CDR3 loop spans 12 amino acids. Here the CDR3 reads CASSHSGQPQHF. CDR3 nucleotide sequence: TGTGCCAGCAGCCACTCAGGTCAGCCCCAGCATTTT.

This chain links TRBV5-1 with TRBJ2-4; 9 nucleotides align to TRBD1. V lost 0 bases to trimming and J lost 3 bases; unmatched junction nucleotides: 1. Germline CDR1 is SGHRS and CDR2 is YFSETQ. The CDR3 runs to 15 residues. The CDR3 DNA is TGCGCCAGCAGCTTGGGGACAGGGGTCAAAAACATTCAGTACTTC. Translated, it gives CASSLGTGVKNIQYF.

This rearrangement joins TRBV28 to TRBJ2-7; 7 bases are shared with TRBD1. With 5 bases clipped from V and 3 bases from J, the junction kept 10 bases outside the gene matches. From germline, CDR1 is MDHEN and CDR2 SYDVKM. The CDR3 extends over 15 amino acids. CDR3 nucleotide sequence: TGTGCCAGCAGTCCCCCGGGACAGAGCCACTACGAGCAGTACTTC. Translation: CASSPPGQSHYEQYF.

The chain couples TRBV11-2 to TRBJ2-2, with D possibly TRBD2 on 5 matching bases. Germline-derived CDR1 and CDR2 are SGHAT and FQNNGV. This CDR3 has 16 amino acids. V was trimmed by 4 bases and J by 4 bases, leaving 16 bases between them. CDR3 bases: TGTGCCAGCAGCTCACGGAGGCAGGAGATCACCGGGGAGCTGTTTTTT. It yields the protein CASSSRRQEITGELFF.

The chain uses TRBV4-1 and TRBJ1-5; possibly TRBD1 for D (6 bases). Between the trimmed V and J ends, which lost 1 base and 2 bases, there was a span of 15 bases. Germline CDR1 MGHRA, CDR2 YSYEKL. The CDR3 has 17 amino acids. The DNA of the CDR3 is TGCGCCAGCAGCCAAGTCGGGGGGCGCGCGGGCAATCAGCCCCAGCATTTT. It yields the protein CASSQVGGRAGNQPQHF.

This clone was seen a single time. J is TRBJ2-1 and V is TRBV7-3; no definite D call. Trimming left V 5 bases short and J 9 bases short, with 14 bases between. From germline, CDR1 is SGHTA and CDR2 FQGTGA. The CDR3 is made up of 13 amino acids. For the CDR3, the DNA is TGTGCCAGCAGCCCCATAGAGCTAGGTGAGCAGTTCTTC. Its protein product is CASSPIELGEQFF.

The V call is TRBV5-1, the J call TRBJ1-1, with D perhaps TRBD1 (6 bases). Germline V CDR1 and CDR2: SGHRS, YFSETQ. Trimming took 5 bases from V and 1 from J, leaving 9 bases between them. The CDR3 consists of 13 residues. CDR3 in amino acids: CASRTGSNTEAFF. CDR3 coding DNA: TGCGCCAGCAGAACAGGGTCGAACACTGAAGCTTTCTTT. Together with reference TRBV5-1 and TRBJ1-1, the CDR3 gives the full variable domain: KAGVTQTPRYLIKTRGQQVTLSCSPISGHRSVSWYQQTPGQGLQFLFEYFSETQRNKGNFPGRFSGRQFSNSRSEMNVSTLELGDSALYLCASRTGSNTEAFFGQGTRLTVV.

J is TRBJ1-2 and V is TRBV7-9, with 10 nucleotides matching TRBD1. Per germline, CDR1 SEHNR and CDR2 FQNEAQ (reference sequence). This CDR3 spans 15 amino acids. Trimming removed 1 base from V and 3 bases from J; junction bases left unmatched: 2. This CDR3 reads CASSLGQGADYGYTF. CDR3 DNA: TGTGCCAGCAGCTTAGGACAGGGGGCGGACTATGGCTACACCTTC.

The chain joins TRBV5-4 to TRBJ2-7; TRBD2 matches at 8 bases. This CDR3 contains 16 residues. The trim removed 0 bases at V and 6 bases at J, leaving 11 bases unmatched. Germline CDR1 and CDR2: SGHNT and YYREEE (reference sequence). This chain's CDR3 is CASSLGAGREAPEQYF. In DNA form, the CDR3 reads TGTGCCAGCAGCTTGGGGGCGGGGCGGGAGGCCCCCGAGCAGTACTTC.

The chain couples TRBV10-1 to TRBJ2-7; TRBD2 might be the D (6 bases). V was shortened by 4 bases and J by 5 bases, with 15 bases between the two germline ends. The germline V gene has CDR1 WNHNN and CDR2 SYGVQD (reference sequence). The CDR3 runs 14 residues. CDR3 loop: CASSAGGPTNEQYF. As DNA, the CDR3 is TGCGCCAGCAGTGCTGGAGGGCCGACCAACGAGCAGTACTTC.

V is TRBV27 and J is TRBJ2-1, with D perhaps matching TRBD2 (5 bases). This CDR3 region has 13 residues. Looked up from germline, CDR1 is MNHEY and CDR2 is SMNVEV (reference sequence). V dropped 8 bases and J dropped 1 base, with 9 bases sitting between them. The CDR3 loop is CASGRGSYNEQFF. The CDR3, as DNA: TGTGCCAGCGGGAGAGGGTCCTACAATGAGCAGTTCTTC.

This clone was counted once. The rearrangement links TRBV15 to TRBJ2-2, with 9 nucleotides matching TRBD1. This CDR3 has 18 amino acids. V shed 1 base and J 1 base; nucleotides not matched to a gene: 7. Germline lookup yields CDR1 LNHNV and CDR2 YYDKDF (reference sequence). In nucleotides, the CDR3 is TGTGCCACCAGCAGAGTACAGGGGGCCAGGATGAACACCGGGGAGCTGTTTTTT. Protein sequence: CATSRVQGARMNTGELFF.

V gene TRBV28 combines with J gene TRBJ2-7, with D possibly matching TRBD2 (5 bases). Trimming took off 5 bases at V and 6 bases at J, with 14 bases between the two ends. In germline, CDR1 is MDHEN, CDR2 SYDVKM. CDR3 length: 13 residues. CDR3 in DNA: TGTGCCAGCAGTCCCGGCGGGCTCGGCGAGCAGTACTTC. It yields the protein CASSPGGLGEQYF.

The genes are TRBV9 and TRBJ1-5; the match to TRBD1 covers 10 bases. The CDR3 extends over 14 amino acids. V was clipped by 4 bases and J by 5 bases; unmatched bases: 3. Per germline, CDR1 SGDLS and CDR2 YYNGEE. The CDR3 DNA follows: TGTGCCAGCAGCAGGACAGGGGGAGATCAGCCCCAGCATTTT. Amino acid sequence: CASSRTGGDQPQHF.

V gene TRBV7-9 combines with J gene TRBJ2-1; D perhaps matches TRBD2 (6 bases). From germline, CDR1 is SEHNR and CDR2 FQNEAQ (reference sequence). V dropped 5 bases and J dropped 2 bases, with 13 bases sitting between them. CDR3 size: 15 residues. The CDR3: CASSPKGLTYNEQFF. CDR3 DNA: TGTGCCAGCAGCCCTAAGGGACTGACCTACAATGAGCAGTTCTTC.